This TCR beta chain appears in the sequencing data of a study of blood T cells in healthy people across ages. The use of a sample-barcoded 5' primer and a J-beta primer mix characterized a second PCR of about 7 to 12 cycles. One entry per CDR3 protein, called by TCRdb with MiXCR from the 5' RACE reads. The repertoire includes around 1.7 million distinct CDR3 sequences, over 25% of them detected once, and less than 9.5% sits in the top ten. Germline V lookup: CDR1 MGHRA, CDR2 YSYEKL. V was trimmed by 7 bases and J by 3 bases, leaving 15 bases between them. This CDR3 has 14 residues. The source material was blood. The receptor was derived from a woman aged 25-40 years in good health. The chain joins TRBV4-1 to TRBJ1-1; perhaps TRBD1 as D (6 bases). CDR3 bases: TGCGCCAGCACCAGAATCGGGGGGCACACTGAAGCTTTCTTT. Its protein product is CASTRIGGHTEAFF.